This T cell receptor (beta chain) was sequenced during a study of cytomegalovirus exposure and HLA in healthy donors. Study-level information: Most donors, around 81% of a few hundred genotyped, fell in the Caucasian-associated ancestry cluster.

Germline CDR1 reads SGHRS; CDR2 reads YFSETQ. The germline V and J ends were trimmed by 2 bases and 4 bases, with 9 bases remaining between them. This CDR3 comprises 13 residues. This clone was detected only a few times. What it binds is not known. The PCR ran on 60 Vbeta and 13 Jbeta primers. Assay used: immunoSEQ multiplex PCR; TCRdb lists only in-frame clones, some missing. This sample has around 110,000 clones; 9.5% occur once, and the top ten carry 3%. Study-wide points: In a later analysis, specific HLA alleles were associated with around 17,000 TCR beta sequences at a 0.05 false discovery rate. In a later analysis, CMV-associated beta chains were mostly HLA-associated, it appeared.

The gene calls are TRBV5-1 and TRBJ1-1, with D perhaps matching TRBD1 (6 bases). The TCR comes from a man aged 25-40 years in good health and CMV-seronegative. The sequenced sample was PBMCs. CDR3 bases: TGCGCCAGCAGCTTTACAGGGCCCACTGAAGCTTTCTTT. Translating gives CASSFTGPTEAFF.